The clone carrying this T cell receptor (beta chain) was picked up a small number of times. The antigen remains undetermined. Germline values: CDR1 SQVTM, CDR2 ANQGSEA. This CDR3 contains 14 residues. V was pared by 8 bases and J by 5 bases, with 21 bases between. These data belong to a study of CD8+ T cells in alopecia areata. Study outcomes and limitations: Among the 100 top clones, expanded CD8+ clones, like scalp clonality, were significantly decreased by tofacitinib.

Sequencing used cDNA as its template, made by extracting RNA and reverse transcribing it. TCRdb's copy holds only in-frame clones and misses some; the assay was immunoSEQ multiplex PCR. Of about 190,000 clones in the sample, more than 55% were seen once. The treatment denotes: oral pan-JAK inhibitor, 5-10 mg twice daily. J is TRBJ2-5 and V is TRBV29-1; D perhaps matches TRBD2 (5 bases). The TCR comes from a human donor with alopecia areata. The sequences come from CD4+ T cells sorted from blood, collected at week 4, from a patient treated with tofacitinib. In DNA, the CDR3 is TGCAGCCCGCTGAAGGACTCTCTAGGGGAGACCCAGTACTTC. Amino acids: CSPLKDSLGETQYF.